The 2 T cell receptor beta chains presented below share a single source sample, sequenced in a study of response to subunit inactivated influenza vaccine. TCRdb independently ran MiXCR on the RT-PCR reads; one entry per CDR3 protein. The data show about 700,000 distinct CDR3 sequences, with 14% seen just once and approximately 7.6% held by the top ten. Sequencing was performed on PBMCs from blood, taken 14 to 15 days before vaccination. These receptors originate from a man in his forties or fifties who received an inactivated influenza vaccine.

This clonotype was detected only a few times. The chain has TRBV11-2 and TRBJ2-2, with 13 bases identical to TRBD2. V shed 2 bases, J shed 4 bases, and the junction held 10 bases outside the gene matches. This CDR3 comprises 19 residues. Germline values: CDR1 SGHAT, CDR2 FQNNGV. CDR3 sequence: CASSLRGTSGDVGTGELFF. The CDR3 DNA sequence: TGTGCCAGCAGCTTAAGGGGGACTAGCGGGGACGTTGGCACCGGGGAGCTGTTTTTT.

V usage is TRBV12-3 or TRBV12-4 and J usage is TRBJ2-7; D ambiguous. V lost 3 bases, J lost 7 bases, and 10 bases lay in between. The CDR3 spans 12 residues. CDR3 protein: CASSFSIKEQYF. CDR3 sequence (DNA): TGTGCCAGCAGTTTTTCTATTAAAGAGCAGTACTTC.